These 15 T cell receptor beta chains share one sample of origin, sequenced in a study of blood T cell repertoires in COVID-19 (dated by TCRdb to about 2020). The protocol used for the library was the immunoSEQ multiplex PCR assay. This immuneACCESS table, as held by TCRdb, lists in-frame sequences with V and J called but not all clones. Of the missing ones, under half trace to an unresolved V gene in checked studies; the others have no known cause. The sample table shows about 220,000 clones, and almost 85% are seen once. The ten largest clones add up to over 14% of the sample. Sequenced sample: PBMCs or T cells enriched from blood (not recorded which). Receptors originate from a man in his forties who had recovered from COVID-19.

The CDR3 DNA is TGTGCCAGCAGCTCCCGGACAGGCGCCGGAGTCCTGACTTTC. Its protein product is CASSSRTGAGVLTF. The rearrangement links TRBV7-3 to TRBJ2-6; 7 bases fit TRBD1. Per the germline V gene, CDR1 is SGHTA and CDR2 is FQGTGA. Unmatched junction bases numbered 10, after V lost 4 bases and J lost 13 bases. The CDR3 is made up of 14 amino acids.

This chain connects TRBV29-1 to TRBJ1-2, with TRBD1 matching over 8 bases. Germline lookup yields CDR1 SQVTM and CDR2 ANQGSEA. CDR3 length: 13 residues. The J segment lost 8 bases and the V segment lost 5 bases, leaving 10 bases of the junction unmatched. CDR3 nucleotide sequence: TGCAGCGTTCACCGAGGACAGGGCAGAGGCTACACCTTC. It specifies CSVHRGQGRGYTF.

This chain joins TRBV9 and TRBJ1-1, with a possible D match to TRBD1 (5 bases). Germline assignment: CDR1 SGDLS and CDR2 YYNGEE. The CDR3 consists of 13 residues. Trimming left V 5 bases short and J 0 bases short, with 8 bases between. The CDR3 nucleotides read TGTGCCAGCAGGGCGACAGTGAACACTGAAGCTTTCTTT. The encoded protein is CASRATVNTEAFF. The variable domain in full, with the rest retrieved from reference TRBV9 and TRBJ1-1, is DSGVTQTPKHLITATGQRVTLRCSPRSGDLSVYWYQQSLDQGLQFLIQYYNGEERAKGNILERFSAQQFPDLHSELNLSSLELGDSALYFCASRATVNTEAFFGQGTRLTVV.

The chain is built from TRBV27 and TRBJ2-3; D not resolved. CDR3 length equals 13 residues. Per the germline V gene, CDR1 is MNHEY and CDR2 is SMNVEV (reference sequence). Trimming stripped 2 bases from V and 2 bases from J, with 5 bases between. CDR3 coding DNA: TGTGCCAGCAGTTTAGAGGCCACAGATACGCAGTATTTT. Its protein is CASSLEATDTQYF.

The chain uses TRBV3-1 (or the pseudogene TRBV3-2) and TRBJ1-2; 7 nucleotides match TRBD1. The V and J ends lost 2 bases and 2 bases, in that order; junction bases with no gene match: 11. The CDR3 has 17 residues. CDR1 and CDR2 (germline): LGHDT, YNNKEL (reference sequence). CDR3 residues: CASSQNLGAGGNYGYTF. The CDR3, as DNA: TGTGCCAGCAGCCAAAACCTGGGGGCAGGGGGGAACTATGGCTACACCTTC.

This clone was seen once. This chain links TRBV7-3 with TRBJ2-3; 8 bases fit TRBD2. The CDR3 is 15 residues long. In germline, CDR1 is SGHTA, CDR2 FQGTGA. V shed 3 bases and J 4 bases; nucleotides not matched to a gene: 6. The CDR3 DNA reads TGTGCCAGCAGCTTTTTAGCGGGGTCGGCAGATACGCAGTATTTT. Residues: CASSFLAGSADTQYF.

Points on this clone: Other nucleotide sequences in the sample specify the same CDR3. The chain uses TRBV28 and TRBJ1-6; 7 nucleotides match TRBD1. CDR3 size: 15 residues. Germline V gene data show CDR1 as MDHEN and CDR2 as SYDVKM. The ends lost 3 bases at V and 5 bases at J; junction bases unmatched: 4. CDR3 sequence reads: CASSFPDRDNSPLHF. As DNA, the CDR3 is TGTGCCAGCAGTTTCCCCGACAGGGATAATTCACCCCTCCACTTT. Variable domain in full (rest from reference TRBV28 and TRBJ1-6): DVKVTQSSRYLVKRTGEKVFLECVQDMDHENMFWYRQDPGLGLRLIYFSYDVKMKEKGDIPEGYSVSREKKERFSLILESASTNQTSMYLCASSFPDRDNSPLHFGNGTRLTVT.

The chain uses TRBV7-2 and TRBJ1-1; D perhaps matches TRBD1 (5 bases). The ends were cut back, 3 bases at V and 0 bases at J, with 11 bases in the middle. Germline CDR1 and CDR2: SGHTA and FQGNSA. The CDR3 totals 15 residues. The CDR3 DNA reads as TGTGCCAGCAGCTTGCAGGGTTCCATGAACACTGAAGCTTTCTTT. This translates into CASSLQGSMNTEAFF.

The chain recombines TRBV23-1 with TRBJ2-3, with D unclear. TRBV23-1 counts as an open reading frame of uncertain function. V lost 3 bases, J lost 8 bases, and 9 bases lay in between. The CDR3 is made up of 12 amino acids. The CDR3 loop is CASSQRRVTQYF. The CDR3 region has the DNA TGCGCCAGCAGTCAGAGGCGTGTTACGCAGTATTTT.

The chain combines TRBV7-2 with TRBJ2-7; 7 bases map to TRBD1. This CDR3 spans 16 amino acids. Per germline, CDR1 SGHTA and CDR2 FQGNSA. The V gene end was trimmed by 5 bases and the J gene end by 6 bases; junction bases not matched to a gene: 16. The DNA for the CDR3 is TGTGCCAGCAGCCCCCGGACGACAGGGTCGGTGCTCGAGCAGTACTTC. Its protein is CASSPRTTGSVLEQYF.

This sequence joins TRBV18 and TRBJ2-1; D uncertain. The V and J ends lost 0 bases and 10 bases respectively, with 7 bases between them. The CDR3 is 12 residues long. Germline V gene sequence: CDR1 KGHSH, CDR2 LQKENI. The CDR3 here is CASSPPMAEQFF. The DNA for the CDR3 is TGTGCCAGCTCACCACCGATGGCAGAGCAGTTCTTC.

This clone showed up just once. The chain combines TRBV10-3 with TRBJ2-1; 9 bases align to TRBD2. V was pared by 0 bases and J by 10 bases, with 10 bases of the junction left unmatched. CDR1 is ENHRY, CDR2 SYGVKD, per germline. This CDR3 comprises 16 residues. CDR3 coding DNA: TGTGCCATCAGTGAGTCGACGAGCGGGGGGTCTGGAGAGCAGTTCTTC. This gives the protein CAISESTSGGSGEQFF.

CDR3 sequence: CASSSLGTGGSGELFF. The CDR3 region has the DNA TGTGCCAGCAGTTCTCTGGGGACAGGGGGTTCCGGGGAGCTGTTTTTT. The chain uses TRBV11-2 and TRBJ2-2; 11 bases agree with TRBD1. CDR3 length: 16 residues. CDR1 SGHAT and CDR2 FQNNGV come from the germline V gene. The junction had 9 bases not matched to a gene; V was cut back by 6 bases and J by 6 bases.

The chain recombines TRBV6-5 with TRBJ2-3, with a possible D match to TRBD2 (5 bases). V lost 5 bases to trimming and J lost 1 base, with 10 bases between them. Germline V lookup: CDR1 MNHEY, CDR2 SVGAGI. The length of the CDR3 is 14 residues. The CDR3 sequence is CASSLGLGTDTQYF. CDR3 coding DNA: TGTGCCAGCAGTCTCGGACTGGGCACAGATACGCAGTATTTT.

This clone appeared once. The chain links TRBV5-4 to TRBJ2-1; 14 bases are a match to TRBD2. Looked up from germline, CDR1 is SGHNT and CDR2 is YYREEE (reference sequence). This CDR3 has 16 amino acids. After removal of 4 bases from V and 8 bases from J, the junction contained 8 bases not matched to a gene. The CDR3 DNA reads as TGTGCCAGCAGCGCGACTAGCGGGAGGGTTATGGATGAGCAGTTCTTC. Its translation is CASSATSGRVMDEQFF. The variable domain in full, with the rest retrieved from reference TRBV5-4 and TRBJ2-1, is ETGVTQSPTHLIKTRGQQVTLRCSSQSGHNTVSWYQQALGQGPQFIFQYYREEENGRGNFPPRFSGLQFPNYSSELNVNALELDDSALYLCASSATSGRVMDEQFFGPGTRLTVL.